This T cell receptor beta chain comes out of a study of blood T cell repertoires in COVID-19. Study background: Material from acute and convalescent COVID-19 was sourced from the United States, Italy and Spain. In each case, the material was cDNA or gDNA derived from T cells, B-cell-depleted T cells, or PBMCs.

V lost 5 bases to trimming and J lost 8 bases; unmatched junction nucleotides: 12. The CDR3 covers 15 residues. Per the germline V gene, CDR1 is SNHLY and CDR2 is FYNNEI. Authors' methods: Estimated nucleated cell counts came from reference gene primer amplification. This table comes from immunoSEQ multiplex PCR, and its TCRdb copy is limited to in-frame clones, with some not included. Clone size and the V and J calls come from that table; the DNA yielded D and trimming. In the table there are approximately 190,000 clones, around nine tenths of which are singletons. This clone came up once. The sequence derives from a man aged 35 to 55 with active or convalescent COVID-19. This chain connects TRBV2 to TRBJ1-3, with 7 bases fitting TRBD1. The specimen sequenced was peripheral blood. CDR3 sequence (DNA): TGTGCCAGCAGTCTCCGGACAGGAGGGGCGGACACCATATATTTT. Encoded protein: CASSLRTGGADTIYF.